The 12 T cell receptor beta chains in this list originate from one sample, sequenced in a study of blood T cell repertoires in COVID-19 (TCRdb year 2020). The library was produced with the immunoSEQ multiplex PCR assay. Sourced from immuneACCESS, this table was stored by TCRdb with only in-frame sequences that have V and J called. A share of the clones is absent; for the studies checked, an unresolved V gene accounts for under half, and the remainder has no known explanation. This sample is represented by around 500,000 clones; 80% to 90% of them were singletons. The ten largest clones represent 8.3% of the sample. Material for sequencing was PBMCs or T cells enriched from blood (not recorded which). Source of these receptors: a woman in her sixties who had recovered from COVID-19.

The V gene is TRBV5-5, the J gene TRBJ2-7; D perhaps matches TRBD2 (6 bases). The germline V gene has CDR1 SGHKS and CDR2 YYEKEE (reference sequence). V was trimmed by 3 bases and J by 2 bases, leaving 15 bases between them. The CDR3 extends over 15 amino acids. CDR3 residues: CASSWAGGETYEQYF. In DNA form, the CDR3 reads TGTGCCAGCAGCTGGGCCGGGGGAGAAACCTACGAGCAGTACTTC.

V is TRBV29-1 and J is TRBJ1-5; the D gene is possibly TRBD1 (6 bases). The CDR3 consists of 13 residues. Germline V gene lookup returns CDR1 SQVTM and CDR2 ANQGSEA. V lost 5 bases and J lost 3, with 11 bases in between. DNA for the CDR3: TGCAGCGTTCTGGACAGAGACAATCAGCCCCAGCATTTT. This translates into CSVLDRDNQPQHF.

The chain carries TRBV6-5 and TRBJ1-5; tentatively, D is TRBD1 (5 bases). Deletions cut 6 bases from V and 9 bases from J, with 18 bases between. Looked up from germline, CDR1 is MNHEY and CDR2 is SVGAGI. The CDR3 sequence is 14 residues long. CDR3 in DNA: TGTGCCAGCAGGATGGAGGGGATCAATTGGCCCCAGCATTTT. Its translation: CASRMEGINWPQHF.

The CDR3 DNA sequence: TGTGCCAGCAGCTCACAGGGGTATTCACCCCTCCACTTT. It translates to CASSSQGYSPLHF. The rearrangement uses TRBV3-1 (or the pseudogene TRBV3-2) and TRBJ1-6; 7 positions match TRBD1. Germline V gene data show CDR1 as LGHDT and CDR2 as YNNKEL (reference sequence). CDR3 length: 13 residues. Unmatched junction bases numbered 3, after V lost 5 bases and J lost 8 bases.

This chain uses TRBV10-1 with TRBJ2-2, with 8 nucleotides matching TRBD1. The trim removed 0 bases at V and 5 bases at J, leaving 5 bases unmatched. The CDR3 length is 16 residues. CDR1 WNHNN and CDR2 SYGVQD come from the germline V gene (reference sequence). CDR3 sequence reads: CASSESGQVRTGELFF. The CDR3 region has the DNA TGCGCCAGCAGTGAGTCGGGACAGGTTCGAACCGGGGAGCTGTTTTTT.

The V call is TRBV5-1, the J call TRBJ1-2, with TRBD1 matching 8 bases. The CDR3 loop spans 15 amino acids. The V segment lost 4 bases and the J segment 6 bases; nucleotides outside the gene matches: 11. The germline gives CDR1 SGHRS, CDR2 YFSETQ. This CDR3 is CASSPDGQGGNGYTF. Here the CDR3 DNA reads TGCGCCAGCAGCCCCGATGGACAGGGAGGGAATGGCTACACCTTC.

The chain couples TRBV3-1 (or the pseudogene TRBV3-2) to TRBJ2-1; D perhaps matches TRBD2 (6 bases). The CDR3 totals 13 residues. Trimming took 0 bases from V and 8 from J, leaving 8 bases between them. From germline, CDR1 is LGHDT and CDR2 YNNKEL (reference sequence). The CDR3 nucleotides are TGTGCCAGCAGCCAAGATAGGAGGGATGAGCAGTTCTTC. It specifies CASSQDRRDEQFF.

This chain connects TRBV5-4 to TRBJ1-1; 7 positions agree with TRBD1. With 4 bases clipped from V and 1 base from J, the junction kept 4 bases outside the gene matches. The CDR3 totals 14 residues. Germline CDR1 and CDR2: SGHNT and YYREEE (reference sequence). CDR3 sequence (DNA): TGTGCCAGCAGCACCACAGGGGCGAACACTGAAGCTTTCTTT. This translates into CASSTTGANTEAFF.

The V and J genes are TRBV20-1 and TRBJ1-2, with a possible D match to TRBD1 (5 bases). Trimming took off 3 bases at V and 4 bases at J, with 6 bases between the two ends. The CDR3 totals 11 residues. CDR1 is DFQATT and CDR2 is SNEGSKA in the germline V gene (reference sequence). The CDR3 DNA is TGCAGTGCTAGTCAGGGCTATGGCTACACCTTC. The encoded protein is CSASQGYGYTF.

The V call is TRBV5-6, the J call TRBJ1-4; 8 nucleotides match TRBD1. CDR3 length equals 14 residues. With 8 bases clipped from V and 4 bases from J, the junction kept 7 bases outside the gene matches. Germline V CDR1 and CDR2: SGHDT, YYEEEE. The CDR3 sequence: CASRQGRVNEKLFF. In nucleotides, the CDR3 is TGTGCCAGTCGACAGGGGCGAGTTAATGAAAAACTGTTTTTT.

This sequence joins TRBV6-5 and TRBJ2-5; tentatively, D is TRBD2 (6 bases). V lost 6 bases and J 1 base, leaving 12 bases between the germline ends. The CDR3 runs 14 residues. The germline CDR1 and CDR2 sequences are MNHEY and SVGAGI. Written as DNA, the CDR3 is TGTGCCAGCAGACCCTGGGACTCCCAAGAGACCCAGTACTTC. Its translation: CASRPWDSQETQYF.

This clone was seen only once. The chain combines TRBV7-2 with TRBJ1-3; D is undetermined. Germline CDR1 and CDR2: SGHTA and FQGNSA. The CDR3 totals 18 residues. The V end was cut by 5 bases, the J end by 0 bases, with 20 bases between. The CDR3, as DNA: TGTGCCAGCAGCCCCAACCTGGGTAGCCATCACTCTGGAAACACCATATATTTT. As protein: CASSPNLGSHHSGNTIYF.